The rows below give T cell receptor beta chains drawn from one sample of a study of shared clonotypes between healthy human individuals. Measured with immunoSEQ multiplex PCR; TCRdb has only the in-frame clones, and not every one. The table has fewer than 650,000 clones, about 82% seen once; the top ten hold under 15%. The source material was PBMCs. The receptors come from a woman aged 40 to 55 in good health. Some clones in this sample may be carry-over from other donors' samples. CDR3s include the opening cysteine and the closing phenylalanine or tryptophan. Each record gives: CDR3 DNA, CDR3 protein, D gene, V gene, J gene, clone size. D genes are given only for firm matches. Not all rows give a size; the values are once, few, many and, for expanded clones, a class.

TGTGCCAGCCGCCGGGACAGGGTTTTTGTCAGCAATCAGCCCCAGCATTTT	CASRRDRVFVSNQPQHF	TRBD1	TRBV2	TRBJ1-5	.
TGTGCCTGGATGAGTGGTGCATGGTCAAACGAGCAGTACTTC	CAWMSGAWSNEQYF	.	TRBV30	TRBJ2-7	.
TGTGCCAGCAGCCCGCGGGGGTACGAGCAGTACTTC	CASSPRGYEQYF	TRBD2	TRBV9	TRBJ2-7	.
TGTGCCAGCAGTGCCCAGGGAAAGAGGAGTGAAAAACTGTTTTTT	CASSAQGKRSEKLFF	.	TRBV28	TRBJ1-4	.
TGTGCCAGCAGCGTAGCGGCAGTGATCTATGGCTACACCTTC	CASSVAAVIYGYTF	.	TRBV9	TRBJ1-2	once
TGTGCCAGCAGCAAAAACAGGGATGGCGGGGAGCTGTTTTTT	CASSKNRDGGELFF	.	TRBV7-6	TRBJ2-2	.
TGTGCCATCAGTGAGGGCATAGCGGGAAAGTCGGGCACAGATACGCAGTATTTT	CAISEGIAGKSGTDTQYF	TRBD2	TRBV10-3	TRBJ2-3	few
TGTGCCAGCAGCCAAGATGGGCCACCTAGGAACACTGAAGCTTTCTTT	CASSQDGPPRNTEAFF	.	TRBV14	TRBJ1-1	.
TGTGCCAGCAATCCGGGACTATCCTACGAGCAGTACTTC	CASNPGLSYEQYF	TRBD2	TRBV28	TRBJ2-7	.
TGTGCCAGCAGGCGTGGCGCAGGGCACCCTGAAGCTTTCTTT	CASRRGAGHPEAFF	.	TRBV5-6	TRBJ1-1	.
TGTGCCAGCAGTCCGATGGGGGACAGACAAGAGACCCAGTACTTC	CASSPMGDRQETQYF	TRBD1	TRBV28	TRBJ2-5	.
TGCAGCGTCCCGGGGGAACGTCGCTTCAATGAGCAGTTCTTC	CSVPGERRFNEQFF	.	TRBV29-1	TRBJ2-1	.
TGCACCAGCAGCCAAGAACCGCAACGGGCTAGCGGGCTTTGCACAGATACGCAGTATTTT	CTSSQEPQRASGLCTDTQYF	.	TRBV1	TRBJ2-3	.
TGTGCCAGCAGTGGGCGGGGCTACACCTTC	CASSGRGYTF	.	TRBV28	TRBJ1-2	once
TGTGCCAGCAGTCGGTGGACAGGGGGCCGGGGCACTGAAGCTTTCTTT	CASSRWTGGRGTEAFF	TRBD1	TRBV2	TRBJ1-1	.
TGTGCCAGCAGCTTAGAGGGAAACAATGAGCAGTTCTTC	CASSLEGNNEQFF	.	TRBV7-9	TRBJ2-1	few
TGTGCCAGCAGAGAGACGACTAGCGGGAGTGGTACAGATACGCAGTATTTT	CASRETTSGSGTDTQYF	TRBD2	TRBV5-6	TRBJ2-3	.
TGTGCCAGCTCACCCCTGGACAGCTACAATGAGCAGTTCTTC	CASSPLDSYNEQFF	.	TRBV18	TRBJ2-1	.
TGTGCCAGCAGCTTTAGCGGGACCCTCGGTGAGCAGTTCTTC	CASSFSGTLGEQFF	TRBD2	TRBV7-9	TRBJ2-1	many
TGTGCCTGGAGTGTGGGGGGCGCTTACTATGGCTACACCTTC	CAWSVGGAYYGYTF	.	TRBV30	TRBJ1-2	.
TGCGCCAGCAGCCTTCTCCAAGTTTCTGAGCAGTACTTC	CASSLLQVSEQYF	.	TRBV5-1	TRBJ2-7	.
TGTGCCAGCAGCTTAGACGGAAAAAACACCGGGGAGCTGTTTTTT	CASSLDGKNTGELFF	.	TRBV7-2	TRBJ2-2	.
TGTGCCAGCAGCTTTGGAGGAAGAGCCGACCCGCAGTATTTT	CASSFGGRADPQYF	.	TRBV7-3	TRBJ2-3	.
TGTGCCAGCAGCGGACAGGGTACCACTGAAGCTTTCTTT	CASSGQGTTEAFF	TRBD1	TRBV7-9	TRBJ1-1	.
TGTGCCAGCAGCAAATCTTCTTTACGGACAGGGATGCTCTCAGATACGCAGTATTTT	CASSKSSLRTGMLSDTQYF	.	TRBV21-1	TRBJ2-3	.
TGTGCCTGGAGTCCAGGGGGTGACTATGGCTACACCTTC	CAWSPGGDYGYTF	TRBD1	TRBV30	TRBJ1-2	.
TGTGCCAGCAGCTCCTCCAGGGGGCTTCAGGAGACCCAGTACTTC	CASSSSRGLQETQYF	TRBD1	TRBV7-2	TRBJ2-5	.
TGTGCCAGCAGCCGTCGGGACAGGGCGGGTGGCTACACCTTC	CASSRRDRAGGYTF	TRBD1	TRBV6-5	TRBJ1-2	few
TGCGCCAGCAGCTTGGCGGGCGGGAGGGCCCAAACTAGCACAGATACGCAGTATTTT	CASSLAGGRAQTSTDTQYF	TRBD2	TRBV5-1	TRBJ2-3	few